These 18 T cell receptor beta chains came from one sample sequenced in a study of monozygotic twins with inflammatory bowel disease. TCRdb reprocessed the 5' RACE reads and keeps a single row for each CDR3 protein, giving no DNA. The listing records more than 300,000 distinct CDR3 sequences. Sequences were obtained from blood. These receptors were collected from a human donor with ulcerative colitis or Crohn's disease, or a healthy co-twin of an affected twin (not recorded which).

The chain carries TRBV6-5 and TRBJ1-1; TCRdb indicates TRBD1, and absent DNA this call remains unverified. This CDR3 is built from 14 residues. Germline V gene lookup returns CDR1 MNHEY and CDR2 SVGAGI. This CDR3 is CASSYSYGGGEAFF.

The V gene is TRBV28, the J gene TRBJ2-7. CDR3 length: 14 amino acids. From germline, CDR1 is MDHEN and CDR2 SYDVKM. Here the CDR3 reads CASSFWQEPYEQYF.

The J gene is TRBJ2-3, the V gene TRBV9; TCRdb's assignment of TRBD1 cannot be checked, as there is no DNA. From germline, CDR1 is SGDLS and CDR2 YYNGEE. This CDR3 spans 16 amino acids. The chain's CDR3 is CASSAHRGFGADTQYF.

The rearrangement joins TRBV3-1 to TRBJ1-1. Germline V gives CDR1 LGHDT, CDR2 YNNKEL (reference sequence). The CDR3 length is 14 residues. CDR3 loop: CASSQVEVQTEAFF. Full variable domain (missing parts from reference TRBV3-1 and TRBJ1-1): DTAVSQTPKYLVTQMGNDKSIKCEQNLGHDTMYWYKQDSKKFLKIMFSYNNKELIINETVPNRFSPKSPDKAHLNLHINSLELGDSAVYFCASSQVEVQTEAFFGQGTRLTVV.

The rearrangement joins TRBV7-9 to TRBJ2-1. The CDR3 is 14 residues long. Germline V gives CDR1 SEHNR, CDR2 FQNEAQ (reference sequence). The CDR3 sequence: CASSLADLLDEQFF.

CDR3 protein: CASRLDWGNEQYF. The gene calls are TRBV2 and TRBJ2-7; TCRdb calls TRBD1, which cannot be checked without DNA. This CDR3 comprises 13 residues. Germline values: CDR1 SNHLY, CDR2 FYNNEI. Based on the CDR3 plus reference TRBV2 and TRBJ2-7, the full variable domain is EPEVTQTPSHQVTQMGQEVILRCVPISNHLYFYWYRQILGQKVEFLVSFYNNEISEKSEIFDDQFSVERPDGSNFTLKIRSTKLEDSAMYFCASRLDWGNEQYFGPGTRLTVT.

This chain joins TRBV11-2 and TRBJ1-1; TCRdb picks TRBD1, but there is no DNA to check that call. This CDR3 is built from 15 residues. Germline assignment: CDR1 SGHAT and CDR2 FQNNGV. The CDR3 loop is CASSFDGYRFSEAFF.

This chain uses TRBV6-1 with TRBJ2-3; the TRBD1 assignment by TCRdb is unverifiable without DNA. The CDR3 is 15 residues long. Germline V gene sequence: CDR1 MNHNS, CDR2 SASEGT. CDR3 residues: CASRKQGARTDTQYF.

The J gene is TRBJ2-2, the V gene TRBV9; without DNA, the TCRdb call of TRBD1 cannot be checked. Germline CDR1 and CDR2: SGDLS and YYNGEE. This CDR3 comprises 14 residues. The CDR3 loop reads CASSDGGFTGELFF.

This chain's CDR3 is CASRKRQGTYEQYF. V and J are TRBV6-2 or TRBV6-3 and TRBJ2-7; the D call of TRBD1 rests on TCRdb alone, since no DNA is present to check it. This CDR3 contains 14 residues. Germline V CDR1 and CDR2: MNHEY, SVGEGT.

The rearrangement uses TRBV6-1 and TRBJ2-1; TCRdb calls TRBD1, which cannot be checked without DNA. This CDR3 has 16 amino acids. Per the germline V gene, CDR1 is MNHNS and CDR2 is SASEGT. The CDR3 sequence: CASSGRAGLGGNEQFF.

The genes are TRBV6-2 or TRBV6-3 and TRBJ2-5; checking the TCRdb D call of TRBD1 is not possible without DNA. The germline V gene has CDR1 MNHEY and CDR2 SVGEGT. The CDR3 runs to 14 residues. The CDR3 here is CASWSGGFQETQYF.

The chain carries TRBV20-1 and TRBJ1-2. In germline, CDR1 is DFQATT, CDR2 SNEGSKA (reference sequence). CDR3 size: 13 residues. CDR3 in amino acids: CSAPTKGYYGYTF.

The rearrangement links TRBV6-2 or TRBV6-3 to TRBJ2-2; as DNA is missing, the TRBD2 call by TCRdb cannot be tested. The CDR3 runs 15 residues. From germline, CDR1 is MNHEY and CDR2 SVGEGT. This CDR3 reads CASIGWRVSTGELFF.

The chain links TRBV27 to TRBJ2-2; TCRdb's D call, TRBD2, is unchecked because there is no DNA. Germline V lookup: CDR1 MNHEY, CDR2 SMNVEV (reference sequence). The CDR3 has 16 residues. The CDR3 region is CASSPRLAGGTGELFF.

J is TRBJ1-5 and V is TRBV7-2; TCRdb proposes TRBD1, but this gene call is untestable without DNA. The CDR3 has 14 residues. Germline assignment: CDR1 SGHTA and CDR2 FQGNSA. CDR3: CASSSRGGDQPQHF.

The gene calls are TRBV24-1 and TRBJ2-1. Germline V lookup: CDR1 KGHDR, CDR2 SFDVKD. The CDR3 is made up of 17 amino acids. The CDR3 protein is CATSDSVLTPSYNEQFF.

The chain employs TRBV4-1 and TRBJ2-3; TCRdb reports TRBD2, a call that lacks DNA to check it against. Germline values: CDR1 MGHRA, CDR2 YSYEKL. This CDR3 is 16 amino acids long. The CDR3 sequence is CASSHPKLSGRDTQYF.